Each of the 27 T cell receptor beta chains below was sequenced from the same sample in a study of beta chain features in type 1 diabetes. The sequenced template was cDNA made from the entire isolated RNA. The data were produced by immunoSEQ multiplex PCR, yet TCRdb's version contains in-frame clones alone and is incomplete. The table lists about 110,000 clones, 40% of them singletons. The sequencing input was stem cell memory CD4+ T cells from blood. The receptors were gathered from a woman between 18 and 30 years old in good health.

The chain combines TRBV5-1 with TRBJ1-1; TRBD1 matches at 7 bases. J lost 1 base, V lost 6 bases, and 6 bases had no gene match. The CDR3 loop spans 14 amino acids. Germline CDR1 SGHRS, CDR2 YFSETQ. The CDR3 is CASTRTGANTEAFF. The CDR3 DNA sequence: TGCGCCAGCACCCGAACAGGGGCGAACACTGAAGCTTTCTTT.

The chain recombines TRBV7-2 with TRBJ2-1; TRBD2 matches at 9 bases. The CDR3 is 15 residues long. CDR1 and CDR2 (germline): SGHTA, FQGNSA. V was clipped by 8 bases and J by 1 base; unmatched bases: 6. The CDR3 sequence: CASFPTSGSYNEQFF. The CDR3 DNA reads TGTGCCAGCTTCCCAACTAGCGGGTCCTACAATGAGCAGTTCTTC. Full variable domain (outside the CDR3, taken from reference TRBV7-2 and TRBJ2-1): GAGVSQSPSNKVTEKGKDVELRCDPISGHTALYWYRQSLGQGLEFLIYFQGNSAPDKSGLPSDRFSAERTGGSVSTLTIQRTQQEDSAVYLCASFPTSGSYNEQFFGPGTRLTVL.

This chain links TRBV30 with TRBJ2-4, with D perhaps matching TRBD1 (5 bases). Germline CDR1 is GTSNPN and CDR2 is SVGIG (reference sequence). The CDR3 spans 14 residues. Trimming removed 0 bases from V and 7 bases from J, with 13 bases in between. CDR3 DNA: TGTGCCTGGAGTGTAAAACAGGTCGGGAACATTCAGTACTTC. The encoded protein is CAWSVKQVGNIQYF.

The rearrangement joins TRBV7-2 to TRBJ2-1; D ambiguous. V lost 0 bases, J lost 9 bases, and 3 bases lay in between. The CDR3 sequence is 11 residues long. Germline values: CDR1 SGHTA, CDR2 FQGNSA. The CDR3, as DNA: TGTGCCAGCAGCTTAGCGGCTGAGCAGTTCTTC. This translates into CASSLAAEQFF.

The chain combines TRBV28 with TRBJ2-7; 11 positions agree with TRBD1. The CDR3 is 15 amino acids. The V segment lost 5 bases and the J segment 1 base; nucleotides outside the gene matches: 4. CDR1 is MDHEN, CDR2 SYDVKM, per germline. The CDR3 region is CASSIGTGGSYEQYF. As DNA, the CDR3 is TGTGCCAGCAGTATAGGGACAGGGGGGTCCTACGAGCAGTACTTC.

In its sample, this clone was seen once. The J gene is TRBJ1-1, the V gene TRBV15; D not resolved. Trimming stripped 1 base from V and 11 bases from J, with 11 bases between. This CDR3 spans 12 amino acids. Germline CDR1 is LNHNV and CDR2 is YYDKDF (reference sequence). DNA for the CDR3: TGTGCCACCAGCAGAGTCCCCGCCGGGGCTTTCTTT. It specifies CATSRVPAGAFF. Drawing the rest from reference TRBV15 and TRBJ1-1, the complete variable domain is DAMVIQNPRYQVTQFGKPVTLSCSQTLNHNVMYWYQQKSSQAPKLLFHYYDKDFNNEADTPDNFQSRRPNTSFCFLDIRSPGLGDTAMYLCATSRVPAGAFFGQGTRLTVV.

The CDR3 nucleotides are TGTGCCAGCAGCCAGGTTAGCGGGAACTACAATGAGCAGTTCTTC. Residues: CASSQVSGNYNEQFF. The chain joins TRBV4-2 to TRBJ2-1; 8 bases are a match to TRBD2. CDR1 LGHNA and CDR2 YNFKEQ come from the germline V gene. Trimming took 3 bases from V and 3 from J; bases not matched to a gene: 4. The CDR3 loop spans 15 amino acids.

The V call is TRBV2, the J call TRBJ2-2; D is perhaps TRBD2 (6 bases). Germline assignment: CDR1 SNHLY and CDR2 FYNNEI. V was shortened by 10 bases and J by 0 bases, with 15 bases between the two germline ends. The CDR3 runs to 15 residues. In DNA, the CDR3 is TGTGCCACCACGCGGGACTCCACGAACACCGGGGAGCTGTTTTTT. Its protein is CATTRDSTNTGELFF.

This rearrangement joins TRBV7-2 to TRBJ2-1; D gene unclear. Germline V gives CDR1 SGHTA, CDR2 FQGNSA. With 5 bases removed from V and 10 bases from J, the gap between germline ends came to 9 bases. There are 11 residues in the CDR3. CDR3 coding DNA: TGTGCCAGCAGCCGACTTTGGGAGCAGTTCTTC. Encoded protein: CASSRLWEQFF.

This clone turned up a few times. The chain is built from TRBV5-1 and TRBJ1-1, with 8 bases matching TRBD1. The CDR3 totals 14 residues. V lost 4 bases to trimming and J lost 5 bases; unmatched junction nucleotides: 7. The germline V gene encodes CDR1 SGHRS and CDR2 YFSETQ. The CDR3 DNA is TGCGCCAGCAGCGGGGGACAGGATTTTACTGAAGCTTTCTTT. It yields the protein CASSGGQDFTEAFF.

The chain has TRBV7-9 and TRBJ2-3, with 8 bases identical to TRBD2. CDR1 is SEHNR and CDR2 is FQNEAQ in the germline V gene (reference sequence). This CDR3 has 18 amino acids. The V gene end was trimmed by 2 bases and the J gene end by 2 bases; junction bases not matched to a gene: 12. CDR3 sequence: CASSLSTHAGGPTDTQYF. In DNA, the CDR3 is TGTGCCAGCAGCTTAAGTACACATGCGGGAGGACCCACAGATACGCAGTATTTT.

This clone has only a few counts. V gene TRBV6-1 combines with J gene TRBJ2-7; D call uncertain. Trimming removed 6 bases from V and 0 bases from J, with 9 bases in between. Looked up from germline, CDR1 is MNHNS and CDR2 is SASEGT. The CDR3 is 13 residues long. The CDR3 region is CASRRTTSYEQYF. The CDR3 coding sequence is TGTGCCAGCAGACGCACAACCTCCTACGAGCAGTACTTC.

The rearrangement links TRBV4-1 to TRBJ1-1; 8 bases agree with TRBD1. CDR1 and CDR2 from the germline V gene are MGHRA and YSYEKL. The CDR3 spans 15 residues. With V trimmed by 5 bases and J by 1 base, 6 bases remained unmatched. CDR3 in DNA: TGCGCCAGCAGCTACGGACAGGGTAGGAACACTGAAGCTTTCTTT. Protein product: CASSYGQGRNTEAFF.

The V call is TRBV29-1, the J call TRBJ1-2; 11 bases are a match to TRBD1. This CDR3 spans 15 amino acids. Germline V CDR1 and CDR2: SQVTM, ANQGSEA. The J segment lost 5 bases and the V segment lost 4 bases, leaving 9 bases of the junction unmatched. This CDR3 is CSVVGTGGPLYGYTF. Here the CDR3 DNA reads TGCAGCGTTGTAGGGACAGGGGGGCCCTTGTATGGCTACACCTTC.

The genes are TRBV15 and TRBJ1-5; D might be TRBD1 (5 bases). Trimming shortened V by 2 bases and J by 7 bases, and 15 bases separated the two germline ends. The CDR3 runs to 15 residues. CDR1 LNHNV and CDR2 YYDKDF come from the germline V gene (reference sequence). In nucleotides, the CDR3 is TGTGCCACCAGCAGATCAGGGAGGATACAACAGCCCCAGCATTTT. Amino acid sequence: CATSRSGRIQQPQHF.

The chain recombines TRBV6-5 with TRBJ1-2, with D tentatively TRBD1 (6 bases). Germline-derived CDR1 and CDR2 are MNHEY and SVGAGI. Deletions cut 6 bases from V and 5 bases from J, with 13 bases between. The CDR3 sequence is 13 residues long. The CDR3 sequence is CASRRTDPYGYTF. CDR3 nucleotides: TGTGCCAGCAGACGGACAGATCCGTATGGCTACACCTTC.

This clone was seen more than once but under ten times. The chain combines TRBV20-1 with TRBJ1-2; TRBD1 aligns across 8 bases. Per the germline V gene, CDR1 is DFQATT and CDR2 is SNEGSKA (reference sequence). V lost 6 bases and J lost 8; bases outside the gene matches: 5. The CDR3 is 11 amino acids. CDR3 residues: CSAQGARGYTF. In nucleotides, the CDR3 is TGCAGTGCCCAGGGGGCGAGGGGCTACACCTTC.

There are a few counts of this clone. The V gene is TRBV7-9, the J gene TRBJ2-1, with TRBD2 matching 8 bases. Germline-derived CDR1 and CDR2 are SEHNR and FQNEAQ (reference sequence). After removal of 2 bases from V and 4 bases from J, the junction contained 10 bases not matched to a gene. The CDR3 consists of 17 residues. The CDR3 spells CASSLLSTSEHYNEQFF. The CDR3 coding sequence is TGTGCCAGCAGCTTACTTTCGACTAGCGAACATTACAATGAGCAGTTCTTC.

The chain carries TRBV30 and TRBJ1-1; D remains ambiguous. The CDR3 consists of 14 residues. Trimming took off 4 bases at V and 0 bases at J, with 12 bases between the two ends. The germline gives CDR1 GTSNPN, CDR2 SVGIG (reference sequence). CDR3 residues: CAWTRKQMNTEAFF. CDR3 coding DNA: TGTGCCTGGACTCGAAAGCAAATGAACACTGAAGCTTTCTTT.

The chain joins TRBV7-6 to TRBJ2-7, with D maybe TRBD2 (5 bases). Trimming pared 1 base from V and 3 bases from J, leaving 13 bases between. This CDR3 comprises 15 residues. Germline CDR1 reads SGHVS; CDR2 reads FNYEAQ. The DNA for the CDR3 is TGTGCCAGCAGCTTAGTCCATGGGGAGAACTACGAGCAGTACTTC. This gives the protein CASSLVHGENYEQYF.

The V call is TRBV18, the J call TRBJ1-1, with D uncertain. Germline V gives CDR1 KGHSH, CDR2 LQKENI. The CDR3 is 13 residues long. Trimming stripped 6 bases from V and 1 base from J, with 9 bases between. The CDR3 reads CASSAFRNTEAFF. The CDR3, as DNA: TGTGCCAGCTCGGCCTTCAGGAACACTGAAGCTTTCTTT.

This clone occurred a few times. The J gene is TRBJ2-6, the V gene TRBV18; tentatively, D is TRBD2 (6 bases). V lost 6 bases and J lost 13, with 22 bases in between. Per germline, CDR1 KGHSH and CDR2 LQKENI. The CDR3 contains 15 residues. The CDR3, as DNA: TGTGCCAGCTCCCGCGCGAGCTGGGGGGATCGGGTCCTGACTTTC. Its protein is CASSRASWGDRVLTF.

This clone was observed a few times. The chain has TRBV29-1 and TRBJ2-3, with D perhaps TRBD2 (5 bases). Germline V gives CDR1 SQVTM, CDR2 ANQGSEA. The CDR3 spans 13 residues. Between the trimmed V and J ends, which lost 0 bases and 2 bases, there was a span of 6 bases. CDR3 loop: CSVEDGNTDTQYF. Here the CDR3 DNA reads TGCAGCGTTGAAGACGGGAACACAGATACGCAGTATTTT.

The rearrangement uses TRBV4-2 and TRBJ2-1; TRBD2 aligns across 7 bases. J gave up 4 bases and V 1 base, and 13 bases lay outside the gene matches. CDR1 and CDR2 (germline): LGHNA, YNFKEQ. CDR3 length equals 18 residues. As DNA, the CDR3 is TGTGCCAGCAGCCAAGGGGTGGGGGGAGCGGGACCGTACAATGAGCAGTTCTTC. It specifies CASSQGVGGAGPYNEQFF.

The gene calls are TRBV11-2 and TRBJ1-1, with D uncertain. The V gene lost 3 bases and the J gene lost 0 bases, with 17 bases spanning the gap. Germline-derived CDR1 and CDR2 are SGHAT and FQNNGV. The CDR3 length is 17 residues. DNA for the CDR3: TGTGCCAGCAGCTTTTCCCCGCTGCCTCCTATGAACACTGAAGCTTTCTTT. Its translation is CASSFSPLPPMNTEAFF. The variable domain in full, completed from reference TRBV11-2 and TRBJ1-1, reads EAGVAQSPRYKIIEKRQSVAFWCNPISGHATLYWYQQILGQGPKLLIQFQNNGVVDDSQLPKDRFSAERLKGVDSTLKIQPAKLEDSAVYLCASSFSPLPPMNTEAFFGQGTRLTVV.

The chain combines TRBV28 with TRBJ2-7; a possible D gene is TRBD2 (5 bases). This CDR3 comprises 12 residues. With 7 bases removed from V and 7 bases from J, the gap between germline ends came to 14 bases. Germline CDR1 MDHEN, CDR2 SYDVKM. In DNA form, the CDR3 reads TGTGCCAGCAAACGCGGGTCAGGAGAGCAGTACTTC. Residues: CASKRGSGEQYF.

This sequence joins TRBV30 and TRBJ1-3, with no clear D. Germline-derived CDR1 and CDR2 are GTSNPN and SVGIG (reference sequence). The CDR3 has 12 residues. V dropped 5 bases and J dropped 4 bases, with 9 bases sitting between them. The CDR3 nucleotides read TGTGCCTGGTCGGGGATCGGAAACACCATATATTTT. It encodes CAWSGIGNTIYF.